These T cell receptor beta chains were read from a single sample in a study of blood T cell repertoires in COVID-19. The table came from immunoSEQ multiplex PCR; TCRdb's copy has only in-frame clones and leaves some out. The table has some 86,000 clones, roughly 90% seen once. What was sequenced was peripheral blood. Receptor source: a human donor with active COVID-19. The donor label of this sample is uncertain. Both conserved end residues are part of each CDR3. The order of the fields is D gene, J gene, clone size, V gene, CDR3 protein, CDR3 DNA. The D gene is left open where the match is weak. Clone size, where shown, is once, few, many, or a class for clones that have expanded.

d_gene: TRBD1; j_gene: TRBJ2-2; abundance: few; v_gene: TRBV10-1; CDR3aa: CASSVQGAEAGELFF; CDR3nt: TGCGCCAGCAGCGTACAGGGGGCCGAGGCCGGGGAGCTGTTTTTT
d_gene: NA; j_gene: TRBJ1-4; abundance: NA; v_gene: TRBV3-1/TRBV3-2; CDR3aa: CASSQGQEKLFF; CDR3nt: TGTGCCAGCAGCCAAGGTCAGGAAAAACTGTTTTTT
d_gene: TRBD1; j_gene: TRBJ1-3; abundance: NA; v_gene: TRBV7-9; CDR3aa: CASSWDRDQGNTIYF; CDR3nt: TGTGCCAGCAGCTGGGACAGGGATCAAGGAAACACCATATATTTT
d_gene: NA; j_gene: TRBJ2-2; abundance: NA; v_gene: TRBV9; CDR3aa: CASSVDQSTGELFF; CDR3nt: TGTGCCAGCAGCGTAGATCAATCCACCGGGGAGCTGTTTTTT
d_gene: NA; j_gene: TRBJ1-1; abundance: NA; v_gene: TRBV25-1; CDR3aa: CASSERGGGAEAFF; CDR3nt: TGTGCCAGCAGTGAAAGAGGAGGGGGGGCTGAAGCTTTCTTT
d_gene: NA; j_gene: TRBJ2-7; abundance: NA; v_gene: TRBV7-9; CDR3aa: CASSPRGGSGYTEQYF; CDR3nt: TGTGCCAGCAGCCCCAGAGGAGGCTCGGGATATACCGAGCAGTACTTC
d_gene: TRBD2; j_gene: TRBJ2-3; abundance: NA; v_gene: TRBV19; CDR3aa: CASSQMGTSGGSTDTQYF; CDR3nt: TGTGCCAGTAGTCAAATGGGGACTAGCGGGGGAAGCACAGATACGCAGTATTTT
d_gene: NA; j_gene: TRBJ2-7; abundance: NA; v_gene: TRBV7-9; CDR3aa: CASSLVTGPSYEQYF; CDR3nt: TGTGCCAGCAGCTTAGTTACAGGCCCTTCCTACGAGCAGTACTTC
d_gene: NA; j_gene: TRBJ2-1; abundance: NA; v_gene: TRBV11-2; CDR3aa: CASTPQGRQHNEQFF; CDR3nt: TGTGCCAGCACCCCACAGGGTAGGCAGCACAATGAGCAGTTCTTC
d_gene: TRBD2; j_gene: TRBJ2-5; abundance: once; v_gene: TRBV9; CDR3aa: CASSVVGSGGAETQYF; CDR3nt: TGTGCCAGCAGCGTAGTGGGTAGCGGGGGGGCGGAGACCCAGTACTTC
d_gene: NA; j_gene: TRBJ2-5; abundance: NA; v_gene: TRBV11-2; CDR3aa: CASSLEAGNWETQYF; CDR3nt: TGTGCCAGCAGCTTAGAAGCAGGGAATTGGGAGACCCAGTACTTC
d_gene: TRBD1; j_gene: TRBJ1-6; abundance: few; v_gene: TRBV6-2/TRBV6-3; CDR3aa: CASSYGGGQGSSPLHF; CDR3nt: TGTGCCAGCAGTTACGGGGGTGGACAGGGAAGTTCACCCCTCCACTTT
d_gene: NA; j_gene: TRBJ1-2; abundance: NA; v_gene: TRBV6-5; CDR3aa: CASVPTGSNYGYTF; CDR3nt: TGTGCCAGCGTCCCAACAGGTTCTAACTATGGCTACACCTTC
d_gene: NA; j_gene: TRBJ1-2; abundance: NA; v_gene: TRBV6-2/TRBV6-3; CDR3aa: CASSYIRSYGYTF; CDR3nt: TGTGCCAGCAGTTACATTAGGAGCTATGGCTACACCTTC
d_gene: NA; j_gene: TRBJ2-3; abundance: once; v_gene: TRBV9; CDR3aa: CASSVASPGEPDTQYF; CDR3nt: TGTGCCAGCAGCGTAGCCTCACCCGGGGAGCCAGATACGCAGTATTTT
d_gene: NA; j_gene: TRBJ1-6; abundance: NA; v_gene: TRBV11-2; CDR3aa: CASSPELDSPLHF; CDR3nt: TGTGCCAGCAGCCCCGAGTTGGATTCACCCCTCCACTTT
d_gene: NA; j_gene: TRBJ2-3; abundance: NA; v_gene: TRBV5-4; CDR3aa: CASSLSGGTDTQYF; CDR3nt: TGTGCCAGCAGCTTGTCCGGGGGAACAGATACGCAGTATTTT
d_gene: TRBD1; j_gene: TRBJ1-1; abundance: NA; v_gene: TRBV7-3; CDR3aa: CASSPGTGGRNTEAFF; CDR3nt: TGTGCCAGCAGCCCCGGGACAGGGGGAAGGAACACTGAAGCTTTCTTT
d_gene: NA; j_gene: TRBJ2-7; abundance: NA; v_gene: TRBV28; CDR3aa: CASTLGGADGYEQYF; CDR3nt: TGTGCCAGCACTCTTGGGGGGGCGGACGGATACGAGCAGTACTTC
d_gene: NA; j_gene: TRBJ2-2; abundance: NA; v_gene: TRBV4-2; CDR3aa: CASSQDGAPGELFF; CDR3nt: TGTGCCAGCAGCCAAGACGGAGCCCCGGGGGAGCTGTTTTTT
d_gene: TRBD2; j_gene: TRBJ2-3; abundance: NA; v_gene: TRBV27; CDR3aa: CASSSPPLAGITDTQYF; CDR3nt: TGTGCCAGCAGTTCGCCCCCTCTAGCGGGAATCACAGATACGCAGTATTTT
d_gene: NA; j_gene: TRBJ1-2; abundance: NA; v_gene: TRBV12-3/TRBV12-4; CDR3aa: CASRWGDVYGYTF; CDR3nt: TGTGCCAGCAGATGGGGGGATGTCTATGGCTACACCTTC
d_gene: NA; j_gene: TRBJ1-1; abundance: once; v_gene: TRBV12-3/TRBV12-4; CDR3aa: CASSFHPGEAFF; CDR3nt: TGTGCCAGCAGTTTCCATCCGGGAGAAGCTTTCTTT
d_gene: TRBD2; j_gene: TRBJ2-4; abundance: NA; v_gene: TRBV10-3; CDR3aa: CAISDRGEAKNIQYF; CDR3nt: TGTGCCATCAGTGACCGGGGGGAAGCCAAAAACATTCAGTACTTC
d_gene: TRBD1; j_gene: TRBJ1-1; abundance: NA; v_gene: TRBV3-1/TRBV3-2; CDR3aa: CASSQGDRAGWNTEAFF; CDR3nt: TGTGCCAGCAGCCAAGGGGACAGGGCTGGATGGAACACTGAAGCTTTCTTT
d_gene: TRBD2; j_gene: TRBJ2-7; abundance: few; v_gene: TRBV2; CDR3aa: CASSWISGGARYEQYF; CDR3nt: TGTGCCAGCAGTTGGATTAGCGGGGGGGCAAGGTACGAGCAGTACTTC
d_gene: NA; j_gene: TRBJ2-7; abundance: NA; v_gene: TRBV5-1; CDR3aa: CASSFQGLSSYEQYF; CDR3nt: TGCGCCAGCAGCTTTCAGGGTCTCAGCTCCTACGAGCAGTACTTC
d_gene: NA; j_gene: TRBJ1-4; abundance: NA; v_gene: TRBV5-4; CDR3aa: CASSPDEVAEKLFF; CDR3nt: TGTGCCAGCAGCCCGGATGAGGTGGCTGAAAAACTGTTTTTT
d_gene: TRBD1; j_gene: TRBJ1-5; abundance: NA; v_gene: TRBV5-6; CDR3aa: CASSSWTGRGPQHF; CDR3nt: TGTGCCAGCAGCTCCTGGACAGGGCGTGGGCCCCAGCATTTT
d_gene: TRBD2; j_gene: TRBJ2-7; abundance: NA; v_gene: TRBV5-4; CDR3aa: CASSLAGLVVDEQYF; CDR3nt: TGTGCCAGCAGCCTGGCGGGACTAGTTGTCGACGAGCAGTACTTC
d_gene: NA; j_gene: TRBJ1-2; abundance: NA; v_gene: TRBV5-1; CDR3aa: CASSRERGSYGYTF; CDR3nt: TGCGCCAGCAGCCGAGAGCGGGGTAGCTATGGCTACACCTTC
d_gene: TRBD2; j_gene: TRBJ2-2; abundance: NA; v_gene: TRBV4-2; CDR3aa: CASSRGLAGNTGELFF; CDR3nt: TGTGCCAGCAGCCGCGGACTAGCGGGGAACACCGGGGAGCTGTTTTTT
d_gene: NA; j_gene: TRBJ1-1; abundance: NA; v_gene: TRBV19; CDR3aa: CASTHRVNTEAFF; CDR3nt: TGTGCCAGTACCCACAGGGTGAACACTGAAGCTTTCTTT
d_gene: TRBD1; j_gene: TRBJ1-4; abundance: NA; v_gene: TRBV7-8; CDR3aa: CASSHRDRGTATNEKLFF; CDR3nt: TGTGCCAGCAGCCACCGGGACAGGGGGACTGCAACTAATGAAAAACTGTTTTTT
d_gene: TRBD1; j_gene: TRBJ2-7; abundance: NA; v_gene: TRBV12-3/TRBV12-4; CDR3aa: CASSGTGKSEQYF; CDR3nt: TGTGCCAGCAGTGGGACAGGGAAGTCCGAGCAGTACTTC
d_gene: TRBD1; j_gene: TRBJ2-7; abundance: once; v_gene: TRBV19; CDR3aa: CASSTGTGDYEQYF; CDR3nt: TGTGCCAGTAGCACCGGGACAGGGGATTACGAGCAGTACTTC
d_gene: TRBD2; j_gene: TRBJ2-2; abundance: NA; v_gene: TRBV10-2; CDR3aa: CASRELAVTGELFF; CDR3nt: TGCGCCAGCAGGGAACTAGCGGTAACCGGGGAGCTGTTTTTT